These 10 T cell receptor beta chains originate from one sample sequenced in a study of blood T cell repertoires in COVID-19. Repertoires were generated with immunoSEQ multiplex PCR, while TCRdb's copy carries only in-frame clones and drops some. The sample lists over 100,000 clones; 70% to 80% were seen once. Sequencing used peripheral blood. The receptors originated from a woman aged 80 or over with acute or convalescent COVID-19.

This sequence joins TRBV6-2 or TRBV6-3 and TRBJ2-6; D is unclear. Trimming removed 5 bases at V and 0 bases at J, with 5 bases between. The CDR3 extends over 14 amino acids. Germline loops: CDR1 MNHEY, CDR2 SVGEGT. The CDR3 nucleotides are TGTGCCAGCAGTGAGATCTCTGGGGCCAACGTCCTGACTTTC. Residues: CASSEISGANVLTF.

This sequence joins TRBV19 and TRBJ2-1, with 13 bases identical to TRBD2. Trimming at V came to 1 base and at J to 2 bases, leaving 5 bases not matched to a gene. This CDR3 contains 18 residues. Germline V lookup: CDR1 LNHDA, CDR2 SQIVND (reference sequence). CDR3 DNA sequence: TGTGCCAGTAGTATAGTAGAGGGGACTAGCGGGACCTACAATGAGCAGTTCTTC. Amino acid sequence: CASSIVEGTSGTYNEQFF. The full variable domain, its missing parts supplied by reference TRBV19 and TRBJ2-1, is DGGITQSPKYLFRKEGQNVTLSCEQNLNHDAMYWYRQDPGQGLRLIYYSQIVNDFQKGDIAEGYSVSREKKESFPLTVTSAQKNPTAFYLCASSIVEGTSGTYNEQFFGPGTRLTVL.

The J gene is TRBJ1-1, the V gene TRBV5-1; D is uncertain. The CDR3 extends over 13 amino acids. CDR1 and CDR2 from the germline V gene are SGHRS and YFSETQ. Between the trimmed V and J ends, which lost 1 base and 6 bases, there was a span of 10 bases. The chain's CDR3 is CASSLYLGAEAFF. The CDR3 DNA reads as TGCGCCAGCAGCTTGTACCTAGGAGCTGAAGCTTTCTTT.

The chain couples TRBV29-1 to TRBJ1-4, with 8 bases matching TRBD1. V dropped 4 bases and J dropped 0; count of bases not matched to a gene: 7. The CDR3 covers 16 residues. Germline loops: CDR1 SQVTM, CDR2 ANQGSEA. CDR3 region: CSVVHRGDPTNEKLFF. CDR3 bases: TGCAGCGTTGTACACAGGGGGGACCCAACTAATGAAAAACTGTTTTTT.

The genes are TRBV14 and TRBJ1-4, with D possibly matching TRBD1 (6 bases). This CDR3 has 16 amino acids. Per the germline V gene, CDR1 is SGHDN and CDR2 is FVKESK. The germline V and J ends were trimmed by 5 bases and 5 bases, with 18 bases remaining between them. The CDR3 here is CASSEHTGRRNEKLFF. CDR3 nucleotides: TGTGCCAGCAGCGAACACACAGGGCGGCGAAATGAAAAACTGTTTTTT.

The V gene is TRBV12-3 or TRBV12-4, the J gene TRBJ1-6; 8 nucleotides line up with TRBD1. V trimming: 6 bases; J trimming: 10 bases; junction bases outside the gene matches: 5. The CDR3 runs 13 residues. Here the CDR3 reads CASSWTGSSPLHF. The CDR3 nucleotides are TGTGCCAGCAGCTGGACAGGGTCCTCACCCCTCCACTTT.

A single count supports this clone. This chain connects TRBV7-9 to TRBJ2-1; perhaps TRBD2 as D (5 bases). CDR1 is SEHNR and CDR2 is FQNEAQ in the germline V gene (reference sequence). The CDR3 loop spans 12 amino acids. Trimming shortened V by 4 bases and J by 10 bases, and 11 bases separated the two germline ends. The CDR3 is CASSSLDLEQFF. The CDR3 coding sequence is TGTGCCAGCAGCTCACTAGATTTAGAGCAGTTCTTC.

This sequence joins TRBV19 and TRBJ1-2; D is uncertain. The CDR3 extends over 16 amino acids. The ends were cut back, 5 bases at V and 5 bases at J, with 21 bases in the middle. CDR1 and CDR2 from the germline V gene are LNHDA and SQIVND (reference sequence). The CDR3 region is CASSVVAGIRIYGYTF. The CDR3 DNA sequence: TGTGCCAGTAGTGTCGTAGCTGGCATCCGCATATATGGCTACACCTTC.

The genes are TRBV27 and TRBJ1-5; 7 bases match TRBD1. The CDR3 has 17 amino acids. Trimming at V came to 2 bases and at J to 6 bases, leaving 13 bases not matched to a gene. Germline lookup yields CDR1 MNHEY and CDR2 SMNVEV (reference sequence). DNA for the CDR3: TGTGCCAGCAGTTTAGGTTCCGCACAGGGGCTGTTTCAGCCCCAGCATTTT. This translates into CASSLGSAQGLFQPQHF.

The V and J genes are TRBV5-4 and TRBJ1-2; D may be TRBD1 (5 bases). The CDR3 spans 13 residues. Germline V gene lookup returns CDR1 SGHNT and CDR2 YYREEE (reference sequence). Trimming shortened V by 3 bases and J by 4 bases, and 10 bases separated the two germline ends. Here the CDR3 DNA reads TGTGCCAGCAGCTCCACAGGAGCCTATGGCTACACCTTC. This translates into CASSSTGAYGYTF.